The 5 T cell receptor beta chains given below trace back to one sample, sequenced in a study of cytomegalovirus exposure and HLA in healthy donors (dated by TCRdb to 2016 to 2017). Library preparation employed the immunoSEQ multiplex PCR assay. A mixture of 60 forward primers for TCR Vbeta segments and 13 reverse primers for TCR Jbeta segments was used in the multiplex PCR. Held by TCRdb, this immuneACCESS table contains in-frame sequences only and omits some clones. Under half of the omission traces to an unresolved V gene where checked; the cause of the rest is unknown. This sample's clone table shows 100,000 to 150,000 clones. The ten largest clones take up under 3.5% of the sample. The sequenced material came from PBMCs. Receptors originate from a young man in good health and CMV-seronegative.

The chain recombines TRBV7-2 with TRBJ2-5, with 7 bases lining up with TRBD2. V was pared by 5 bases and J by 5 bases, with 8 bases of the junction left unmatched. This CDR3 is built from 14 residues. Germline CDR1 SGHTA, CDR2 FQGNSA. CDR3: CASSRAGLQETQYF. Written as DNA, the CDR3 is TGTGCCAGCAGCCGTGCGGGACTACAGGAGACCCAGTACTTC.

The chain carries TRBV7-9 and TRBJ2-7; a weak D match, TRBD2 (5 bases). The V and J ends lost 4 bases and 2 bases respectively, with 9 bases between them. From germline, CDR1 is SEHNR and CDR2 FQNEAQ (reference sequence). The CDR3 is 13 residues long. The DNA for the CDR3 is TGTGCCAGCAGCTCGGGAATAACCTACGAGCAGTACTTC. Its protein is CASSSGITYEQYF.

V is TRBV7-2 and J is TRBJ2-6, with a possible D match to TRBD2 (6 bases). Looked up from germline, CDR1 is SGHTA and CDR2 is FQGNSA. The CDR3 has 15 amino acids. Trimming took off 1 base at V and 4 bases at J, with 8 bases between the two ends. CDR3 residues: CASSLEGGGANVLTF. CDR3 DNA: TGTGCCAGCAGCTTAGAAGGAGGGGGGGCCAACGTCCTGACTTTC. Combining the CDR3 with reference TRBV7-2 and TRBJ2-6 gives the whole variable domain GAGVSQSPSNKVTEKGKDVELRCDPISGHTALYWYRQSLGQGLEFLIYFQGNSAPDKSGLPSDRFSAERTGGSVSTLTIQRTQQEDSAVYLCASSLEGGGANVLTFGAGSRLTVL.

This chain links TRBV6-6 with TRBJ2-7; 7 bases align to TRBD1. Germline CDR1 MNHNY, CDR2 SVGAGI (reference sequence). V was pared by 5 bases and J by 6 bases, with 10 bases of the junction left unmatched. The CDR3 covers 14 residues. CDR3 sequence reads: CASSLDRAGAEQYF. CDR3 coding DNA: TGTGCCAGCAGTCTCGACAGGGCTGGGGCCGAGCAGTACTTC.

Points on this clone: Relative to the germline gene, one junction end is altered; a read error may explain this. The chain has TRBV4-1 and TRBJ2-1; the D gene is possibly TRBD1 (7 bases). The CDR3 totals 18 residues. CDR1 is MGHRA and CDR2 is YSYEKL in the germline V gene. The CDR3: CASSQEGGQQNDYSEQFF. The DNA of the CDR3 is TGCGCCAGCAGCCAAGAGGGGGGACAGCAGAACGATTACAGTGAGCAGTTCTTC.